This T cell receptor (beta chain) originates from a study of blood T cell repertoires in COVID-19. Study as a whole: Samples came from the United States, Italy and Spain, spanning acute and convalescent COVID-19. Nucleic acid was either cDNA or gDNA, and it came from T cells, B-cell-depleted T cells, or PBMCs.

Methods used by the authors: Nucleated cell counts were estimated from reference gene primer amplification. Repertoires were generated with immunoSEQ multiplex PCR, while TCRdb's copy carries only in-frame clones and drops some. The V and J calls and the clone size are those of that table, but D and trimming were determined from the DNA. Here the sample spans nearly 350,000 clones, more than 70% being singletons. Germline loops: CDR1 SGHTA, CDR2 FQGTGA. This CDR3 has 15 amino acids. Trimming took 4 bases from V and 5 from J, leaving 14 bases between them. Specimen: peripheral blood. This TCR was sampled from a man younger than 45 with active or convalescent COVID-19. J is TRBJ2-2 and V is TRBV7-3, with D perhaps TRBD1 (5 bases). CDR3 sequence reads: CASSSGFDRTGELFF. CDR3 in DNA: TGTGCCAGCAGCTCCGGATTCGACAGAACCGGGGAGCTGTTTTTT.